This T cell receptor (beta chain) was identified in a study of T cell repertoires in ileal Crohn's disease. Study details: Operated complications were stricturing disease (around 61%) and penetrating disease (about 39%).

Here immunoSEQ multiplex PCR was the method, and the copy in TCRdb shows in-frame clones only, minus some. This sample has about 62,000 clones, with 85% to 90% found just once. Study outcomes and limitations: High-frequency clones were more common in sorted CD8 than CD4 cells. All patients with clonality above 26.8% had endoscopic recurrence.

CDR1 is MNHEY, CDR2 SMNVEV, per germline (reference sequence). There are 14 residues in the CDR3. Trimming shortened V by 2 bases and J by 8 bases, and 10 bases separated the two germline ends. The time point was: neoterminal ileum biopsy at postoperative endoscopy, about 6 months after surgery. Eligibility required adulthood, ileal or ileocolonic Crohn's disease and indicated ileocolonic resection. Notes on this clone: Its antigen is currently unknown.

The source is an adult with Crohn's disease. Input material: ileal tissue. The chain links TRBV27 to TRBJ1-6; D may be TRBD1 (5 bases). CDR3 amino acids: CASSLQTADSPLHF. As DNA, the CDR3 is TGTGCCAGCAGTTTACAGACAGCAGATTCACCCCTCCACTTT.